This T cell receptor beta chain comes out of a study of read filtering for tumor transcriptome and immune sequencing. Whole-study context: Mean patient age was roughly 70 years, range 47 to 80; approximately 18 male, 14 female.

This clonotype came up many times. From roughly 390 ng of RNA, a library with molecular barcoded alpha/delta and beta/gamma adaptors was made. TCRdb reprocessed the reads with MiXCR, giving one entry per CDR3 protein. This table holds about 46,000 distinct CDR3 sequences, roughly 20% found once. This CDR3 spans 16 amino acids. From germline, CDR1 is SGHTA and CDR2 FQGNSA. V dropped 1 base and J dropped 3 bases, with 13 bases sitting between them. Sequencing was performed on a population of CD138-negative cells sorted from bone marrow. The sequence came from a donor aged 40 or over with multiple myeloma. V and J are TRBV7-2 and TRBJ2-1; D is uncertain. CDR3 amino acids: CASSLVGAANYNEQFF. The CDR3, as DNA: TGTGCCAGCAGCTTAGTAGGCGCCGCAAACTACAATGAGCAGTTCTTC.